Here is one TCR beta chain with its context. Profiled with immunoSEQ multiplex PCR; TCRdb holds only in-frame clones, not every one. The table lists about 2.3 million clones, 85% to 95% of them singletons. The data were taken from a study of shared clonotypes between healthy human individuals. The CDR3 is made up of 15 amino acids. CDR1 and CDR2 from the germline V gene are SEHNR and FQNEAQ (reference sequence). V lost 4 bases and J 8 bases, leaving 20 bases between the germline ends. The sample comprised naive CD4+ T cells from PBMCs. Subset specified: CD45RA+ positively selected. The J gene is TRBJ1-2, the V gene TRBV7-9, with D hard to call. This clonotype was sampled from a man aged 18 to 29 in good health. Some clones in this sample may be carry-over from other donors' samples. The CDR3 loop is CASSSPREVLGGYTF. CDR3 nucleotides: TGTGCCAGCAGCTCCCCCCGGGAGGTGCTGGGGGGCTACACCTTC.